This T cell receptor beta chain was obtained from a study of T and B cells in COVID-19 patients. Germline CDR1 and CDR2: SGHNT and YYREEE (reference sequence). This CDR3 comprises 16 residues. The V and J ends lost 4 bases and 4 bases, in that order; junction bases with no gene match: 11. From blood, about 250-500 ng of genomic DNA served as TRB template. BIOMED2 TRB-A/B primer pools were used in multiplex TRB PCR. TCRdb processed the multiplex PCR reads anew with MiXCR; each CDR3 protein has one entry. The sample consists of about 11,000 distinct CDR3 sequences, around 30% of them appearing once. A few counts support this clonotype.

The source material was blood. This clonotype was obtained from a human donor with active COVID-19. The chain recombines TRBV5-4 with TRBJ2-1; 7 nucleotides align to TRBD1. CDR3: CASSSPGDSLYNEQFF. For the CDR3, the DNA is TGTGCCAGCAGCAGCCCCGGGGACAGCCTATACAATGAGCAGTTCTTC.